These T cell receptor beta chains were read from a single sample in a study of shared clonotypes between healthy human individuals. The assay was immunoSEQ multiplex PCR, and TCRdb's table has in-frame clones only and misses some. The repertoire holds 850,000 to 1,200,000 clones, with approximately 72% as singletons. The sample comprised memory CD4+ T cells sorted from blood. These receptors were collected from a man aged 18 to 29 in good health. Both conserved end residues are part of each CDR3. Fields, in order: CDR3 length, V gene, D gene, clone size, J gene, CDR3 protein, CDR3 DNA. A D gene is named only where the DNA matches it firmly. Part of the rows lack a size; the others show once, few, many or a class for expanded clones.

14	TRBV7-3	TRBD1	-	TRBJ2-7	CASSSRTGDYEQYF	TGTGCCAGCAGTTCAAGGACAGGGGACTACGAGCAGTACTTC
15	TRBV19	-	-	TRBJ1-5	CASSPQGLSNQPQHF	TGTGCCAGTAGCCCCCAGGGGTTGAGCAATCAGCCCCAGCATTTT
16	TRBV19	-	-	TRBJ1-2	CASSIQVGGIRRGYTF	TGTGCCAGTAGTATACAAGTCGGGGGAATACGAAGAGGCTACACCTTC
19	TRBV4-2	TRBD2	-	TRBJ2-1	CASSQEGGLAGGPYNEQFF	TGTGCCAGCAGCCAAGAAGGAGGGTTAGCGGGAGGGCCCTACAATGAGCAGTTCTTC
15	TRBV19	-	-	TRBJ2-7	CASRAPGVAEYEQYF	TGTGCCAGTAGGGCCCCCGGGGTAGCGGAATACGAGCAGTACTTC
14	TRBV5-1	TRBD1	-	TRBJ1-4	CASSAGTVNEKLFF	TGCGCCAGCAGTGCCGGGACAGTGAATGAAAAACTGTTTTTT
12	TRBV7-9	-	-	TRBJ2-7	CASSLDVGSRYF	TGTGCCAGCAGCTTAGACGTCGGGAGCAGGTACTTC
14	TRBV19	TRBD1	-	TRBJ1-2	CASSIEWTGSGYTF	TGTGCCAGTAGTATAGAGTGGACAGGATCTGGCTACACCTTC
16	TRBV5-6	TRBD1	once	TRBJ2-3	CASSLSGQGNTDTQYF	TGTGCCAGCAGCTTATCGGGACAGGGCAACACAGATACGCAGTATTTT
12	TRBV6-5	TRBD1	-	TRBJ1-2	CASSTPGGGYTF	TGTGCCAGCAGCACCCCAGGGGGCGGCTACACCTTC
15	TRBV7-2	-	-	TRBJ2-5	CASSPGRGFEETQYF	TGTGCCAGCAGCCCTGGTCGTGGATTTGAAGAGACCCAGTACTTC
12	TRBV30	-	-	TRBJ1-5	CALGDSNQPQHF	TGTGCCTTAGGAGATAGCAATCAGCCCCAGCATTTT
15	TRBV12-5	-	-	TRBJ1-1	CASGQVTAGNTEAFF	TGTGCTAGTGGCCAAGTAACGGCAGGGAACACTGAAGCTTTCTTT
15	TRBV10-3	TRBD1	-	TRBJ1-1	CAISVTGAGNTEAFF	TGTGCCATCAGTGTCACAGGGGCCGGTAACACTGAAGCTTTCTTT
15	TRBV2	TRBD1	-	TRBJ1-5	CASSTSGTGDQPQHF	TGTGCCAGCAGTACAAGCGGGACAGGGGATCAGCCCCAGCATTTT
13	TRBV5-4	-	-	TRBJ2-7	CASSLQGRGEQYF	TGTGCCAGCAGCTTGCAGGGGAGAGGTGAGCAGTACTTC
13	TRBV2	-	once	TRBJ2-7	CASSVAITYEQYF	TGTGCCAGCAGTGTGGCTATCACCTACGAGCAGTACTTC
15	TRBV5-1	TRBD2	many	TRBJ2-3	CASSLFGGRTDTQYF	TGCGCCAGCAGCTTGTTTGGCGGGAGGACAGATACGCAGTATTTT
13	TRBV5-5	-	-	TRBJ1-3	CASSLAPLNTIYF	TGTGCCAGCAGCTTGGCCCCCTTAAACACCATATATTTT
15	TRBV7-2	TRBD1	once	TRBJ2-5	CASSSTGTAKETQYF	TGTGCCAGCAGCTCCACCGGGACAGCAAAAGAGACCCAGTACTTC
16	TRBV28	-	-	TRBJ1-5	CASSSRPWGSNQPQHF	TGTGCCAGCAGTTCTCGTCCGTGGGGGAGCAATCAGCCCCAGCATTTT
14	TRBV5-6	-	-	TRBJ1-1	CASSLGYRSTEAFF	TGTGCCAGCAGCTTGGGCTACCGAAGCACTGAAGCTTTCTTT
15	TRBV9	TRBD2	-	TRBJ2-5	CASSVGLAGGETQYF	TGTGCCAGCAGCGTAGGTCTAGCGGGAGGCGAGACCCAGTACTTC
17	TRBV7-2	TRBD2	-	TRBJ2-3	CASSSFRGSGGTDTQYF	TGTGCCAGCAGCTCCTTCCGGGGTAGCGGGGGCACAGATACGCAGTATTTT
14	TRBV7-9	-	few	TRBJ1-1	CASTKQALNTEAFF	TGTGCCAGCACAAAACAGGCCCTGAACACTGAAGCTTTCTTT
17	TRBV5-6	-	few	TRBJ2-5	CASSLSQGTLDQETQYF	TGTGCCAGCAGCTTGTCCCAGGGTACCTTGGACCAAGAGACCCAGTACTTC
15	TRBV19	-	-	TRBJ1-3	CASQDMGASGNTIYF	TGTGCCAGCCAAGACATGGGGGCTTCGGGAAACACCATATATTTT
15	TRBV18	-	-	TRBJ2-1	CASSPLPQGEDEQFF	TGTGCCAGCTCACCCCTCCCCCAGGGAGAGGATGAGCAGTTCTTC
17	TRBV5-1	TRBD1	once	TRBJ2-3	CASSRQYGQGITDTQYF	TGCGCCAGCAGCCGCCAGTACGGACAGGGGATCACAGATACGCAGTATTTT
11	TRBV20-1	-	once	TRBJ2-1	CSARYYNEQFF	TGCAGTGCTAGATACTACAATGAGCAGTTCTTC
15	TRBV27	-	-	TRBJ2-3	CASSLFPTSTDTQYF	TGTGCCAGCAGTTTATTCCCGACTAGCACAGATACGCAGTATTTT
16	TRBV7-2	TRBD1	many	TRBJ2-5	CASSPRPGTVGETQYF	TGTGCCAGCAGCCCACGTCCCGGGACAGTGGGGGAGACCCAGTACTTC
14	TRBV27	TRBD1	-	TRBJ2-2	CASRRDSNTGELFF	TGTGCCAGCAGGAGGGACAGTAACACCGGGGAGCTGTTTTTT
15	TRBV11-3	-	few	TRBJ2-3	CASSFGSEGGDTQYF	TGTGCCAGCAGCTTTGGTAGCGAAGGTGGTGATACGCAGTATTTT
14	TRBV18	-	-	TRBJ2-3	CASSPLGGADTQYF	TGTGCCAGCTCACCCCTGGGGGGGGCGGATACGCAGTATTTT
16	TRBV4-3	-	-	TRBJ1-4	CASSQGVRQGSEKLFF	TGCGCCAGCAGCCAAGGTGTTCGGCAGGGGAGTGAAAAACTGTTTTTT
14	TRBV19	TRBD2	-	TRBJ2-3	CASSAGGTPDTQYF	TGTGCCAGTAGTGCCGGGGGGACGCCAGATACGCAGTATTTT
14	TRBV7-3	-	-	TRBJ2-3	CASSLNGVADTQYF	TGTGCCAGCAGCTTAAACGGGGTGGCAGATACGCAGTATTTT
15	TRBV7-2	-	-	TRBJ2-7	CASSPRGAETYEQYF	TGTGCCAGCAGCCCAAGAGGAGCCGAAACCTACGAGCAGTACTTC
16	TRBV5-6	TRBD2	once	TRBJ2-5	CASSVTSGGGQETQYF	TGTGCCAGCAGCGTAACTAGCGGAGGGGGACAAGAGACCCAGTACTTC
13	TRBV5-4	-	-	TRBJ2-3	CASSPDSSDTQYF	TGTGCCAGCAGCCCAGACAGCTCAGATACGCAGTATTTT
12	TRBV5-1	TRBD1	-	TRBJ2-7	CASSLTGGEQYF	TGCGCCAGCAGCTTGACAGGGGGCGAGCAGTACTTC
12	TRBV6-5	-	-	TRBJ2-2	CASRLVSGELFF	TGTGCCAGCCGTCTCGTCTCCGGGGAGCTGTTTTTT
13	TRBV2	-	once	TRBJ1-5	CASSPISNQPQHF	TGTGCCAGCAGCCCCATTAGCAATCAGCCCCAGCATTTT
15	TRBV28	TRBD2	-	TRBJ2-3	CASSPGTRITDTQYF	TGTGCCAGCAGTCCCGGGACTAGGATCACAGATACGCAGTATTTT